The 19 T cell receptor beta chains below were found in one sample sequenced in a study of T cell changes during pregnancy in multiple sclerosis. The table came from immunoSEQ multiplex PCR; TCRdb's copy has only in-frame clones and leaves some out. The sample carries around 80,000 clones, approximately 95% recorded once. The input for sequencing was peripheral blood, taken in the second trimester of pregnancy. The receptors were sampled from a female donor in good health, enrolled as a control in a pregnancy study.

The chain is built from TRBV5-1 and TRBJ2-6; D uncertain. V lost 4 bases and J lost 4, with 18 bases in between. The CDR3 covers 17 residues. Germline-derived CDR1 and CDR2 are SGHRS and YFSETQ. In DNA form, the CDR3 reads TGCGCCAGCAGCCCCTCTCCCCGGAGCCCCGGGGCCAACGTCCTGACTTTC. This codes for CASSPSPRSPGANVLTF.

The chain is built from TRBV23-1 and TRBJ2-2; D is ambiguous. TRBV23-1 counts as an open reading frame of uncertain function. V shed 2 bases and J shed 0 bases, with 4 bases lying between them. The CDR3 sequence is 14 residues long. The CDR3 bases are TGCGCCAGCAGTCAAGGCTCGAACACCGGGGAGCTGTTTTTT. This codes for CASSQGSNTGELFF.

The CDR3 DNA sequence: TGTGCCAGCGCATACAGGTCTGCAACTAATGAAAAACTGTTTTTT. It specifies CASAYRSATNEKLFF. The chain couples TRBV28 to TRBJ1-4; D possibly corresponds to TRBD1 (5 bases). Germline V gene lookup returns CDR1 MDHEN and CDR2 SYDVKM. The CDR3 spans 15 residues. V was pared by 8 bases and J by 0 bases, with 13 bases between.

The chain combines TRBV7-2 with TRBJ2-7, with D possibly being TRBD2 (5 bases). Germline CDR1 and CDR2: SGHTA and FQGNSA. The CDR3 runs 13 residues. The V end lost 4 bases, the J end lost 2 bases, and 9 bases lay between the germline ends. The CDR3 spells CASSSERPYEQYF. Here the CDR3 DNA reads TGTGCCAGCAGCTCGGAGCGGCCCTACGAGCAGTACTTC. Full variable domain (outside the CDR3, taken from reference TRBV7-2 and TRBJ2-7): GAGVSQSPSNKVTEKGKDVELRCDPISGHTALYWYRQSLGQGLEFLIYFQGNSAPDKSGLPSDRFSAERTGGSVSTLTIQRTQQEDSAVYLCASSSERPYEQYFGPGTRLTVT.

This chain uses TRBV28 with TRBJ1-4; 8 bases fit TRBD1. Germline CDR1 reads MDHEN; CDR2 reads SYDVKM. This CDR3 has 14 residues. After removal of 7 bases from V and 2 bases from J, the junction contained 3 bases not matched to a gene. For the CDR3, the DNA is TGTGCCAGCAAGACAGGGGACACTAATGAAAAACTGTTTTTT. Translating it yields CASKTGDTNEKLFF.

The chain carries TRBV18 and TRBJ2-7; 7 positions match TRBD1. The V and J ends lost 4 bases and 2 bases, in that order; junction bases with no gene match: 2. Germline V gene lookup returns CDR1 KGHSH and CDR2 LQKENI. The CDR3 contains 13 residues. The CDR3 coding sequence is TGTGCCAGCTCACAGGGACAGCCCTACGAGCAGTACTTC. Its translation is CASSQGQPYEQYF. Based on the CDR3 plus reference TRBV18 and TRBJ2-7, the full variable domain is NAGVMQNPRHLVRRRGQEARLRCSPMKGHSHVYWYRQLPEEGLKFMVYLQKENIIDESGMPKERFSAEFPKEGPSILRIQQVVRGDSAAYFCASSQGQPYEQYFGPGTRLTVT.

The rearrangement links TRBV15 to TRBJ2-5, with a possible D match to TRBD2 (5 bases). Germline values: CDR1 LNHNV, CDR2 YYDKDF (reference sequence). Trimming cost V 1 base and J 2 bases, with 14 bases left between them. The length of the CDR3 is 16 residues. The CDR3 region is CATSRGFEGKQETQYF. As DNA, the CDR3 is TGTGCCACCAGCAGAGGTTTCGAGGGAAAGCAAGAGACCCAGTACTTC. The full variable domain, in which reference TRBV15 and TRBJ2-5 provide the parts outside the CDR3, is DAMVIQNPRYQVTQFGKPVTLSCSQTLNHNVMYWYQQKSSQAPKLLFHYYDKDFNNEADTPDNFQSRRPNTSFCFLDIRSPGLGDTAMYLCATSRGFEGKQETQYFGPGTRLLVL.

This clone was recorded only once. The chain has TRBV28 and TRBJ2-7; 10 positions match TRBD1. Losses at the gene ends were 5 bases for V and 5 bases for J; bases not matched to a gene: 12. Germline V CDR1 and CDR2: MDHEN, SYDVKM. CDR3 size: 16 residues. In DNA form, the CDR3 reads TGTGCCAGCAGTCCCGGGACAGGGGACGGGCGGCACGAGCAGTACTTC. Amino acid sequence: CASSPGTGDGRHEQYF.

In this sample, this clone turned up once. V is TRBV9 and J is TRBJ1-1; D is perhaps TRBD1 (6 bases). Germline lookup yields CDR1 SGDLS and CDR2 YYNGEE. V was shortened by 6 bases and J by 4 bases, with 16 bases between the two germline ends. This CDR3 is built from 14 residues. This chain's CDR3 is CASTPAGASTEAFF. The CDR3 nucleotides are TGTGCCAGCACTCCGGCGGGGGCGAGCACTGAAGCTTTCTTT. The full variable domain, in which reference TRBV9 and TRBJ1-1 provide the parts outside the CDR3, is DSGVTQTPKHLITATGQRVTLRCSPRSGDLSVYWYQQSLDQGLQFLIQYYNGEERAKGNILERFSAQQFPDLHSELNLSSLELGDSALYFCASTPAGASTEAFFGQGTRLTVV.

Here the CDR3 reads CASSADRGGYNEQFF. Here the CDR3 DNA reads TGTGCCAGCAGTGCCGACAGGGGTGGTTACAATGAGCAGTTCTTC. The rearrangement joins TRBV6-1 to TRBJ2-1; 8 bases agree with TRBD1. Germline lookup yields CDR1 MNHNS and CDR2 SASEGT. V was clipped by 4 bases and J by 4 bases; unmatched bases: 6. The CDR3 spans 15 residues.

The J gene is TRBJ2-2, the V gene TRBV28; 7 nucleotides agree with TRBD2. Trimming cost V 4 bases and J 1 base; bases outside gene matches: 3. This CDR3 comprises 15 residues. Per germline, CDR1 MDHEN and CDR2 SYDVKM. The CDR3, as DNA: TGTGCCAGCAGTTCCCCGGGGGGGAACACCGGGGAGCTGTTTTTT. This codes for CASSSPGGNTGELFF.

The chain employs TRBV7-9 and TRBJ2-1, with 13 bases aligning to TRBD2. The CDR3 is 18 amino acids. The germline V gene has CDR1 SEHNR and CDR2 FQNEAQ (reference sequence). V lost 5 bases and J lost 5; bases outside the gene matches: 12. In DNA form, the CDR3 reads TGTGCCAGCAGCCCACGACTAGCGGGAGGTTTGGAAGACAATGAGCAGTTCTTC. Translating it yields CASSPRLAGGLEDNEQFF. The variable domain in full, with the rest retrieved from reference TRBV7-9 and TRBJ2-1, is DTGVSQNPRHKITKRGQNVTFRCDPISEHNRLYWYRQTLGQGPEFLTYFQNEAQLEKSRLLSDRFSAERPKGSFSTLEIQRTEQGDSAMYLCASSPRLAGGLEDNEQFFGPGTRLTVL.

The chain is built from TRBV6-1 and TRBJ2-2; D is perhaps TRBD1 (5 bases). V dropped 3 bases and J dropped 0 bases, with 8 bases sitting between them. The CDR3 loop spans 15 amino acids. CDR1 is MNHNS and CDR2 is SASEGT in the germline V gene. In nucleotides, the CDR3 is TGTGCCAGCAGTGATCTAGGGGCGAACACCGGGGAGCTGTTTTTT. This translates into CASSDLGANTGELFF.

J is TRBJ1-2 and V is TRBV19; 9 bases fit TRBD1. Unmatched junction bases numbered 8, after V lost 4 bases and J lost 8 bases. The CDR3 is 14 residues long. Germline lookup yields CDR1 LNHDA and CDR2 SQIVND (reference sequence). The CDR3 coding sequence is TGTGCCAGTAGTACTGGACAGGGGCACCGAGGCTACACCTTC. As protein: CASSTGQGHRGYTF. Variable domain in full (rest from reference TRBV19 and TRBJ1-2): DGGITQSPKYLFRKEGQNVTLSCEQNLNHDAMYWYRQDPGQGLRLIYYSQIVNDFQKGDIAEGYSVSREKKESFPLTVTSAQKNPTAFYLCASSTGQGHRGYTFGSGTRLTVV.

The J gene is TRBJ2-3, the V gene TRBV2, with unresolved D. This CDR3 spans 13 amino acids. The germline gives CDR1 SNHLY, CDR2 FYNNEI. Trimming removed 4 bases at V and 1 base at J, with 6 bases between. CDR3 protein: CASSGGGTDTQYF. CDR3 nucleotide sequence: TGTGCCAGCAGTGGAGGCGGCACAGATACGCAGTATTTT.

The chain uses TRBV29-1 and TRBJ2-1; 14 bases agree with TRBD2. Germline V gene lookup returns CDR1 SQVTM and CDR2 ANQGSEA. The ends lost 3 bases at V and 7 bases at J; junction bases unmatched: 5. The CDR3 consists of 15 residues. The DNA of the CDR3 is TGCAGCGTTGAGTGGACTAGCGGGAGGAGGAATGAGCAGTTCTTC. Translated: CSVEWTSGRRNEQFF.

The genes are TRBV2 and TRBJ2-4, with D perhaps TRBD2 (5 bases). CDR3 size: 11 residues. Germline loops: CDR1 SNHLY, CDR2 FYNNEI. Between the trimmed V and J ends, which lost 5 bases and 12 bases, there was a span of 11 bases. The CDR3 loop reads CASSWLADQYF. The CDR3 region has the DNA TGTGCCAGCAGTTGGCTAGCAGATCAGTACTTC.

CDR3 sequence: CASSEQGTYNEQFF. The CDR3 nucleotides are TGTGCCAGCAGTGAACAGGGTACCTACAATGAGCAGTTCTTC. The chain couples TRBV6-1 to TRBJ2-1, with a weak D call TRBD1 (5 bases). There are 14 residues in the CDR3. Deletions cut 2 bases from V and 2 bases from J, with 7 bases between. Germline V gene sequence: CDR1 MNHNS, CDR2 SASEGT.

J is TRBJ2-2 and V is TRBV11-3; D is unclear. The CDR3 is made up of 14 amino acids. From germline, CDR1 is SGHNT and CDR2 YENEEA. V lost 0 bases to trimming and J lost 4 bases, with 6 bases between them. The CDR3 DNA reads as TGTGCCAGCAGCTTAGAAGGAGTCACCGGGGAGCTGTTTTTT. The encoded protein is CASSLEGVTGELFF.